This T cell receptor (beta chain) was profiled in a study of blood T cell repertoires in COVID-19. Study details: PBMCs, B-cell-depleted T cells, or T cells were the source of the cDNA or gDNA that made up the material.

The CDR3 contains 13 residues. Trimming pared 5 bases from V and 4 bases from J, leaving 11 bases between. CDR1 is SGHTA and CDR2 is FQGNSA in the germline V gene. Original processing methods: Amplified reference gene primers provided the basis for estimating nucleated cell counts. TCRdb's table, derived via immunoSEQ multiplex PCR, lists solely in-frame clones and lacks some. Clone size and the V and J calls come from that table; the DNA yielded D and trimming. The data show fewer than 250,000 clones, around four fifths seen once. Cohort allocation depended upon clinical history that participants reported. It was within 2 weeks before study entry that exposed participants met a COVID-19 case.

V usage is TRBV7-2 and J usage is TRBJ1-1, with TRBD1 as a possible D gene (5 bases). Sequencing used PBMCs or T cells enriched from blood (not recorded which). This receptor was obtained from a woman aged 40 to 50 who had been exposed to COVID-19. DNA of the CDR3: TGTGCCAGCAGCAGGGACGGGAGCACTGAAGCTTTCTTT. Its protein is CASSRDGSTEAFF. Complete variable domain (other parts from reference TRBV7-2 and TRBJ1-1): GAGVSQSPSNKVTEKGKDVELRCDPISGHTALYWYRQSLGQGLEFLIYFQGNSAPDKSGLPSDRFSAERTGGSVSTLTIQRTQQEDSAVYLCASSRDGSTEAFFGQGTRLTVV.